This T cell receptor beta chain is drawn from a study of early T cells in non-severe SARS-CoV-2 infection. This clonotype came up many times. CDR1 is DFQATT, CDR2 SNEGSKA, per germline (reference sequence). CDR3 length equals 16 residues. V lost 3 bases to trimming and J lost 4 bases; unmatched junction nucleotides: 7. TCRdb analysed the 5' RACE reads with MiXCR anew, one entry per CDR3 protein. Here the sample spans 53,000 or so distinct CDR3 sequences, around 7.7% being singletons. Sequencing was carried out using whole blood. V gene TRBV20-1 combines with J gene TRBJ2-3, with 13 bases lining up with TRBD2. This clonotype originated in an adult who was a healthcare worker with PCR-confirmed SARS-CoV-2 infection or an uninfected control (not recorded which). The CDR3 loop is CSASGLAGALADTQYF. CDR3 sequence (DNA): TGCAGTGCTAGCGGACTAGCGGGGGCGTTGGCAGATACGCAGTATTTT.